Sequencing of this T cell receptor beta chain was carried out in a study of beta chain features in type 1 diabetes. General study findings and limits: There was a moderate but significant shortening of TCRB CDR3s in all four CD4+ subsets of Type 1 diabetes patients. Although PCR might favor shorter templates, it would do so equally in patients and controls.

This clone was seen a few times. What it recognizes is unknown. The V gene lost 6 bases and the J gene lost 3 bases, with 14 bases spanning the gap. There are 15 residues in the CDR3. Per the germline V gene, CDR1 is MNHNY and CDR2 is SVGAGI (reference sequence). The authors reverse transcribed all of the isolated RNA, so sequencing captured expressed TCRB transcripts. Sequenced by immunoSEQ multiplex PCR; TCRdb stores in-frame clones only, minus some. Among about 160,000 clones listed, less than 10% were seen once. A single heparinised draw of about 120 mL on average was taken per donor. Each of the CD4+ naive, central memory, regulatory and stem cell-like memory populations was sorted via CD45RO/CCR7/CD25/CD127/CD95/CD27.

The sequenced material came from central memory CD4+ T cells from blood. The V and J genes are TRBV6-6 and TRBJ2-2, with D perhaps TRBD1 (5 bases). The receptor was derived from a man younger than 35 with type 1 diabetes. CDR3 DNA: TGTGCCAGCAGGCCCCGGTTAGGGGACACCGGGGAGCTGTTTTTT. Encoded protein: CASRPRLGDTGELFF.